Following are 11 T cell receptor beta chains from one sample sequenced in a study of memory CD4+ T cells and cytomegalovirus serostatus. Single viable CD3+CD4+CD8-CD45RO+ cells were sorted as the memory CD4+ T cells. Measured with immunoSEQ multiplex PCR; TCRdb has only the in-frame clones, and not every one. Of tens of thousands of clones in the sample, approximately 82% were seen once. Sequenced material: memory CD4+ T cells from blood. The receptor set was obtained from an adult in good health and CMV-seronegative.

The chain recombines TRBV11-3 with TRBJ2-2, with 7 bases fitting TRBD1. With 4 bases clipped from V and 2 bases from J, the junction kept 7 bases outside the gene matches. Germline V gene data show CDR1 as SGHNT and CDR2 as YENEEA. The CDR3 has 16 amino acids. Here the CDR3 DNA reads TGTGCCAGCAGCTCTCACAGGGGCCGTAACACCGGGGAGCTGTTTTTT. Protein product: CASSSHRGRNTGELFF. Drawing the rest from reference TRBV11-3 and TRBJ2-2, the complete variable domain is EAGVVQSPRYKIIEKKQPVAFWCNPISGHNTLYWYLQNLGQGPELLIRYENEEAVDDSQLPKDRFSAERLKGVDSTLKIQPAELGDSAVYLCASSSHRGRNTGELFFGEGSRLTVL.

This chain connects TRBV2 to TRBJ2-7; 8 nucleotides line up with TRBD2. Germline V gene lookup returns CDR1 SNHLY and CDR2 FYNNEI. Trimming cost V 4 bases and J 5 bases; bases outside gene matches: 10. CDR3 length: 15 residues. The CDR3 nucleotides read TGTGCCAGCAGTGCCACGACTAGCGTTTTCCACGAGCAGTACTTC. It is translated as CASSATTSVFHEQYF.

V usage is TRBV2 and J usage is TRBJ2-4, with D hard to call. From germline, CDR1 is SNHLY and CDR2 FYNNEI. This CDR3 region has 11 residues. V shed 7 bases and J shed 5 bases, with 6 bases lying between them. In DNA form, the CDR3 reads TGTGCCAGCACGTCGGAAAACATTCAGTACTTC. Translation: CASTSENIQYF.

V and J are TRBV11-3 and TRBJ2-7, with 7 bases that match TRBD2. J lost 1 base, V lost 4 bases, and 7 bases had no gene match. The germline V gene has CDR1 SGHNT and CDR2 YENEEA. The CDR3 spans 15 residues. The CDR3 sequence is CASSSRTRGSYEQYF. CDR3 nucleotide sequence: TGTGCCAGCAGCTCTAGGACTAGGGGATCCTACGAGCAGTACTTC.

The chain uses TRBV11-3 and TRBJ2-2; D possibly corresponds to TRBD2 (7 bases). Trimming stripped 5 bases from V and 3 bases from J, with 16 bases between. The CDR3 consists of 16 residues. The germline gives CDR1 SGHNT, CDR2 YENEEA. In DNA, the CDR3 is TGTGCCAGCAGCCCAAGGGGGGGCTCGGACACCGGGGAGCTGTTTTTT. Translated: CASSPRGGSDTGELFF.

V gene TRBV5-6 combines with J gene TRBJ1-3; D gene ambiguous. Germline loops: CDR1 SGHDT, CDR2 YYEEEE. Trimming stripped 0 bases from V and 3 bases from J, with 16 bases between. The CDR3 has 17 amino acids. CDR3 protein: CASSLEAVGWNGNTIYF. As DNA, the CDR3 is TGTGCCAGCAGCTTGGAGGCTGTCGGTTGGAATGGAAACACCATATATTTT. The full variable domain, with the rest looked up from reference TRBV5-6 and TRBJ1-3, is DAGVTQSPTHLIKTRGQQVTLRCSPKSGHDTVSWYQQALGQGPQFIFQYYEEEERQRGNFPDRFSGHQFPNYSSELNVNALLLGDSALYLCASSLEAVGWNGNTIYFGEGSWLTVV.

The chain combines TRBV7-9 with TRBJ2-7, with a weak D call TRBD2 (5 bases). CDR1 SEHNR and CDR2 FQNEAQ come from the germline V gene (reference sequence). V lost 2 bases and J lost 4, with 15 bases in between. The CDR3 runs 15 residues. The CDR3 loop is CASSLFREQLYEQYF. The CDR3 coding sequence is TGTGCCAGCAGCTTATTTCGGGAACAGTTGTACGAGCAGTACTTC.

The chain has TRBV7-3 and TRBJ2-1; D uncertain. Germline CDR1 SGHTA, CDR2 FQGTGA. The CDR3 extends over 14 amino acids. V lost 4 bases and J 5 bases, leaving 12 bases between the germline ends. The CDR3 DNA follows: TGTGCCAGCAGCTCCCCGACACTTAACAATGAGCAGTTCTTC. Protein sequence: CASSSPTLNNEQFF.

The rearrangement links TRBV4-2 to TRBJ2-7; D is undetermined. Trimming stripped 0 bases from V and 1 base from J, with 7 bases between. Germline V gives CDR1 LGHNA, CDR2 YNFKEQ. The CDR3 is 14 residues long. CDR3 DNA: TGTGCCAGCAGCCAAGATCGACAATCCTACGAGCAGTACTTC. The encoded protein is CASSQDRQSYEQYF.

This clone was recorded only once. V usage is TRBV15 and J usage is TRBJ1-6; D is undetermined. The CDR3 sequence is 17 residues long. Germline V gives CDR1 LNHNV, CDR2 YYDKDF (reference sequence). The V end lost 0 bases, the J end lost 9 bases, and 18 bases lay between the germline ends. The CDR3 DNA reads as TGTGCCACCAGCAGAGAATTGGCAGCCGCGTCCACTTCACCCCTCCACTTT. Amino acids: CATSRELAAASTSPLHF.

The chain carries TRBV11-3 and TRBJ1-1; tentatively, D is TRBD1 (5 bases). CDR1 SGHNT and CDR2 YENEEA come from the germline V gene. Trimming removed 1 base from V and 3 bases from J, with 6 bases in between. CDR3 length: 13 residues. The CDR3 region is CASSLGGDTEAFF. The CDR3, as DNA: TGTGCCAGCAGCTTAGGGGGGGACACTGAAGCTTTCTTT.